What follows is one TCR beta chain and its context. Per the authors' pipeline: Researchers report that nucleated cell counts were estimated from reference gene primer amplification. Data came from immunoSEQ multiplex PCR; TCRdb stores just in-frame clones and leaves some out. V, J and clone size are taken as reported in that table, and D and trimming were inferred from the DNA itself. The sample includes approximately 170,000 clones, 88% seen only once; the top ten take roughly 2%. This entry comes from a study of blood T cell repertoires in COVID-19. The germline gives CDR1 MNHEY, CDR2 SVGAGI. With V trimmed by 6 bases and J by 6 bases, 6 bases remained unmatched. This CDR3 comprises 13 residues.

The sample comprised peripheral blood. This receptor was identified in a man aged 50 to 60 who had recovered from COVID-19. V gene TRBV6-5 combines with J gene TRBJ2-7; 9 bases line up with TRBD1. In DNA form, the CDR3 reads TGTGCCAGCAGAGGGACAGGGAACCGCGAGCAGTACTTC. This gives the protein CASRGTGNREQYF.